The rows below give T cell receptor beta chains drawn from one sample of a study of radiotherapy plus CTLA-4 blockade in lung cancer. Clones were sequenced by immunoSEQ multiplex PCR, and TCRdb holds only the in-frame ones, with some missing. Counted here are roughly 54,000 clones, roughly 81% occurring once; the ten biggest clones make up around 4.9%. The sequenced sample was peripheral blood, obtained from a patient treated with radiotherapy plus ipilimumab. The receptor source for this set is a human donor with non-small cell lung cancer whose response to radiotherapy plus ipilimumab could not be evaluated. Both conserved end residues are part of each CDR3. Each record gives: clone size, J gene, V gene, D gene, CDR3 DNA, CDR3 protein. D genes are given only for firm matches. Size values are once, few and many counts, or a class for expanded clones, and some rows have none.

- TRBJ2-7 TRBV5-1 TRBD1 TGCGCCAGCAGCGTAAACCCGGGACAGGGGCTCTACGAGCAGTACTTC CASSVNPGQGLYEQYF
few TRBJ2-3 TRBV10-3 TRBD2 TGTGCCATCACCCAAGGGAGCGGGAGAACTGATACGCAGTATTTT CAITQGSGRTDTQYF
- TRBJ2-2 TRBV7-2 TRBD1 TGTGCCAGCCTTGACAGGGGGTTGTCCGGGGAGCTGTTTTTT CASLDRGLSGELFF
- TRBJ2-7 TRBV4-1 TRBD1 TGCGCCAGCAGCCAGACAGGGGGGGGCTACGAGCAGTACTTC CASSQTGGGYEQYF
- TRBJ1-1 TRBV9 - TGTGCCAGCAGCGGAACAGGGATGAGCACTGAAGCTTTCTTT CASSGTGMSTEAFF
- TRBJ2-7 TRBV29-1 - TGCAGCGCAGAATCTGCGGAATCCTACGAGCAGTACTTC CSAESAESYEQYF
- TRBJ2-2 TRBV27 TRBD1 TGTGCCAGCAGTTTATCGATAATGGGGACAGGGGTCCCCGGGGAGCTGTTTTTT CASSLSIMGTGVPGELFF
- TRBJ2-3 TRBV9 TRBD2 TGTGCCAGCAGCGTAGACCCCGGGACTAGCGGGTTCACAGATACGCAGTATTTT CASSVDPGTSGFTDTQYF
few TRBJ2-3 TRBV7-2 TRBD2 TGTGCCAGCAGCTGGGGTGGTAGCGGGAGGGCCTTGGGAGATACGCAGTATTTT CASSWGGSGRALGDTQYF
- TRBJ2-1 TRBV4-3 TRBD2 TGCGCCAGCAGCCAAGGTCTAGCGGGAATCTGGTACAATGAGCAGTTCTTC CASSQGLAGIWYNEQFF
- TRBJ2-7 TRBV4-2 - TGTGCCAGCAGCCAAGATGACACCAACTACGAGCAGTACTTC CASSQDDTNYEQYF
- TRBJ1-1 TRBV30 - TGTGCCTGGAGTGATAGGGGGATTGAAGCTTTCTTT CAWSDRGIEAFF
- TRBJ2-2 TRBV5-5 - TGTGCCAGCAGCCCGGCAGGGTTGGTCACCGGGGAGCTGTTTTTT CASSPAGLVTGELFF
- TRBJ1-2 TRBV6-6 TRBD1 TGTGCCAGCAGTTACGGGACAGGGCGCGGCTACACCTTC CASSYGTGRGYTF
- TRBJ2-2 TRBV2 TRBD2 TGTGCCAGCACCAAAGGGCAGGGAGGGTACACCGGGGAGCTGTTTTTT CASTKGQGGYTGELFF
few TRBJ2-3 TRBV10-3 TRBD2 TGTGCCATCATGGGGACTAGCCCTGGCACAGATACGCAGTATTTT CAIMGTSPGTDTQYF
- TRBJ2-1 TRBV27 TRBD2 TGTGCCAGCACCTTGTTCGGTTTTAGCGGGACTACTGGGGAGCAGTTCTTC CASTLFGFSGTTGEQFF
once TRBJ2-3 TRBV11-2 TRBD1 TGTGCCAGCAGCCTAAACCCCGGGACAGTTGAAGCAGATACGCAGTATTTT CASSLNPGTVEADTQYF
- TRBJ2-1 TRBV28 TRBD1 TGTGCCAGCAGTTTATTCCAGGGGGCCTTGAGGAATGAGCAGTTCTTC CASSLFQGALRNEQFF
- TRBJ2-7 TRBV29-1 TRBD2 TGCAGCGTTGGCGGGGGGAACTCCTACGAGCAGTACTTC CSVGGGNSYEQYF
- TRBJ2-3 TRBV5-1 - TGCGCCAGCAGCGCCAGGGTCCCAGATACGCAGTATTTT CASSARVPDTQYF
- TRBJ2-1 TRBV10-3 TRBD2 TGTGCCATCAGTGAGCTTGGGACTAGCCAACATGAGCAGTTCTTC CAISELGTSQHEQFF
- TRBJ2-5 TRBV7-9 TRBD1 TGTGCCAGCAGCCTCGGGACAGACCAAGAGACCCAGTACTTC CASSLGTDQETQYF
- TRBJ1-1 TRBV7-2 - TGTGCCAGCAGCCTAAACAGGAACACTGAAGCTTTCTTT CASSLNRNTEAFF
- TRBJ2-1 TRBV13 TRBD2 TGTGCCAGCAGCTCGCGACTAGCGATACCACACAATGAGCAGTTCTTC CASSSRLAIPHNEQFF
- TRBJ1-1 TRBV29-1 - TGCAGCGTTGTAGGGGGGGCAAGCACTGAAGCTTTCTTT CSVVGGASTEAFF
- TRBJ2-2 TRBV7-3 - TGTGCCAGCAGCCCCGCCCGACAGGCGAACACCGGGGAGCTGTTTTTT CASSPARQANTGELFF
- TRBJ2-4 TRBV27 - TGTGCCAGCAGTGGTGGGGGCGCGAAGACTCAGTACTTC CASSGGGAKTQYF
- TRBJ2-7 TRBV4-1 - TGCGCCAGCAGCCCCTCAGGGGTTGAATACGAGCAGTACTTC CASSPSGVEYEQYF
- TRBJ1-1 TRBV4-3 TRBD1 TGCGCCAGCAGCCAAGGGACAGGGGACGAAGCTTTCTTT CASSQGTGDEAFF
- TRBJ1-5 TRBV6-6 TRBD1 TGTGCCAGCAGGGACAGGGGGAGCAATCAGCCCCAGCATTTT CASRDRGSNQPQHF
- TRBJ2-1 TRBV29-1 - TGCAGCGTTTCCCGGGGAGGGGGGAGTAAAAATGAGCAGTTCTTC CSVSRGGGSKNEQFF
- TRBJ2-3 TRBV28 - TGTGCCAGCAGTCCTTATCCCGGAGATACGCAGTATTTT CASSPYPGDTQYF
- TRBJ2-4 TRBV19 - TGTGCCAGTAGTACGGACGCGGGCTTAGGGTACTTC CASSTDAGLGYF
- TRBJ1-1 TRBV30 - TGTGCCTGGGGAGGGGTGAACACTGAAGCTTTCTTT CAWGGVNTEAFF
- TRBJ2-1 TRBV18 TRBD1 TGTGCCAGCTCCCTTCGGGACAGAACCTACAATGAGCAGTTCTTC CASSLRDRTYNEQFF
once TRBJ2-6 TRBV2 TRBD1 TGTGCCAGTACGGGACAGAGGGCTGGGGCCAACGTCCTGACTTTC CASTGQRAGANVLTF
once TRBJ2-7 TRBV5-4 - TGTGCCAGCAGAAGAGAGGGCTACGAGCAGTACTTC CASRREGYEQYF
- TRBJ2-3 TRBV6-6 TRBD1 TGTGCCAGCAGCTGGACAGGGATGAGAACAGATACGCAGTATTTT CASSWTGMRTDTQYF
- TRBJ1-4 TRBV28 TRBD1 TGTGCCAGCAGTCCTCACAGGGGGTTGTCGGGGAAACTGTTTTTT CASSPHRGLSGKLFF
few TRBJ2-5 TRBV7-9 TRBD2 TGTGCCAGCAGCTTAGAAGGCGGGGAGGGAGAGACCCAGTACTTC CASSLEGGEGETQYF
- TRBJ2-1 TRBV28 - TGTGCCAGCAGTTCCCCAGGGGATGAGCAGTTCTTC CASSSPGDEQFF